This T cell receptor beta chain was retrieved from a study of blood T cell repertoires in COVID-19. Study in general: Donors in the United States, Italy and Spain gave samples during acute or convalescent COVID-19. The cDNA or gDNA used as material had been derived from T cells, B-cell-depleted T cells, or PBMCs.

Germline loops: CDR1 KGHDR, CDR2 SFDVKD. The CDR3 consists of 16 residues. V trimming: 4 bases; J trimming: 0 bases; junction bases outside the gene matches: 4. In the source study's methods: Reference gene primer amplification yielded estimated nucleated cell counts. Profiled with immunoSEQ multiplex PCR; TCRdb holds only in-frame clones, not every one. The V and J calls and the clone size are those of that table, but D and trimming were determined from the DNA. The sample shows tens of thousands of clones, more than 70% of them seen only once. The chain joins TRBV24-1 to TRBJ2-1; 8 positions match TRBD1. This sequence originates from a boy between 2 and 10 years old with active or convalescent COVID-19. What was sequenced was peripheral blood. The CDR3 DNA is TGTGCCACCAGTGACCCTGACAGGGGCTCCTACAATGAGCAGTTCTTC. Protein product: CATSDPDRGSYNEQFF.